Given below is one TCR beta chain in context. Trimming at V came to 7 bases and at J to 3 bases, leaving 2 bases not matched to a gene. Germline V lookup: CDR1 MNHEY, CDR2 SMNVEV (reference sequence). The length of the CDR3 is 12 residues. Relying on iRepertoire HTBI primers and Arm-PCR of CDR3 regions, the team built TCR beta libraries. One entry per CDR3 protein results from TCRdb running MiXCR on the multiplex PCR reads. The sample lists 550,000 to 650,000 distinct CDR3 sequences; more than 15% were seen once. Time point specified: newly diagnosed GD, antithyroid drugs for less than 3 months. RNA isolated from PBMCs was used to make the TCR library. The data belong to a study of regulatory T cells in long-lasting Graves disease. The same sample was also used in a study of T cells in Graves' hyperthyroidism and ophthalmopathy.

Material: peripheral blood mononuclear cells (PBMCs), obtained at new diagnosis, from a patient treated with antithyroid drugs. The gene calls are TRBV27 and TRBJ2-5; 7 bases are a match to TRBD2. The TCR was taken from a man between 18 and 29 years old with Graves disease. The CDR3 here is CASMGGEETQYF. CDR3 nucleotide sequence: TGTGCCAGCATGGGGGGGGAAGAGACCCAGTACTTC.